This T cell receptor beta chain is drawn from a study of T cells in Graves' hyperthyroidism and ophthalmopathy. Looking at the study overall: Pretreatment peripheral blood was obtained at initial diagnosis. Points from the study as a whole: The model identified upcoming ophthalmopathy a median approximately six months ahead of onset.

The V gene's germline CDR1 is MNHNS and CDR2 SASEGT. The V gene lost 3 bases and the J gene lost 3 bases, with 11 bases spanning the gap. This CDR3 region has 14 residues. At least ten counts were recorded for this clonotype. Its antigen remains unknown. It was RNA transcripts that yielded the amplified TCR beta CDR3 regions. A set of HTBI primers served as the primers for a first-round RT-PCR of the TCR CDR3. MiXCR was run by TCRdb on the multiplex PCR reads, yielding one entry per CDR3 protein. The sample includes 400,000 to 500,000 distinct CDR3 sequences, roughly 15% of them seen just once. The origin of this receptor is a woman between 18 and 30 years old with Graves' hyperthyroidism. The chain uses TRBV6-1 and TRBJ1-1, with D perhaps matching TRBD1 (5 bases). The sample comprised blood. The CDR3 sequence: CASSESGRDTEAFF. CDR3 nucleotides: TGTGCCAGCAGTGAGTCGGGCAGGGACACTGAAGCTTTCTTT.